This T cell receptor beta chain was recorded in a study of graft-versus-host responses after intestinal transplantation. Background on the study: Among the recipients, transplants were multivisceral, liver-intestinal, or isolated intestinal. All of the recipients had induction that used anti-thymocyte globulin, then tacrolimus and steroids for around three years.

CDR3 size: 17 residues. Germline V lookup: CDR1 SGHAT, CDR2 FQNNGV. J lost 3 bases, V lost 1 base, and 5 bases had no gene match. Assay used: immunoSEQ multiplex PCR; TCRdb lists only in-frame clones, some missing. The sample consists of about 96,000 clones, roughly 92% of them appearing once. Of note for this clone: Its antigen remains unknown.

Study-level points and caveats: Among recipient marrow samples, GvH clones were found; some appeared first in ileum or blood.

Material: unstimulated CD4+ T cells sorted from spleen or lymph node cells, obtained before intestinal transplant. The source of this sequence is a human donor who received an intestinal transplant. V usage is TRBV11-2 and J usage is TRBJ2-2; 10 nucleotides match TRBD2. The CDR3, as DNA: TGTGCCAGCAGCTTAGGCCGACTAGCGGGCCACACCGGGGAGCTGTTTTTT. This codes for CASSLGRLAGHTGELFF.